Listed below are T cell receptor beta chains from one sample, sequenced in a study of spatial heterogeneity in lung cancer. One entry per CDR3 protein results from TCRdb running MiXCR on the 5' RACE reads. The repertoire holds tens of thousands of distinct CDR3 sequences, approximately 8% seen once, with roughly 7.1% in the top ten. The sequences come from PBMCs, collected at surgery. All receptors derive from a male donor with early-stage non-small cell lung cancer. CDR3s include the opening cysteine and the closing phenylalanine or tryptophan. Fields, in order: CDR3 DNA, CDR3 protein, V gene, D gene, clone size, CDR3 length, J gene. A D gene is named only where the DNA matches it firmly. Clone size is stated in some rows and not others, as once, few, many or a class when expanded.

CDR3 DNA: TGTGCTAGTGGTCTACCCCAGGGAAGCTCCTATAATTCACCCCTCCACTTT
CDR3 protein: CASGLPQGSSYNSPLHF
V gene: TRBV12-5
D gene: -
clone size: few
CDR3 length: 17
J gene: TRBJ1-6

CDR3 DNA: TGTGCCTCTCAGGGGAGGAACTACAATGAGCAGTTCTTC
CDR3 protein: CASQGRNYNEQFF
V gene: TRBV19
D gene: -
clone size: few
CDR3 length: 13
J gene: TRBJ2-1

CDR3 DNA: TGTGCCAGCTCACCCTTGGACGCAGAAGCTTTCTTT
CDR3 protein: CASSPLDAEAFF
V gene: TRBV18
D gene: -
clone size: -
CDR3 length: 12
J gene: TRBJ1-1

CDR3 DNA: TGTGCCATCAGGACAGTGAACACTGAAGCTTTCTTT
CDR3 protein: CAIRTVNTEAFF
V gene: TRBV10-3
D gene: -
clone size: many
CDR3 length: 12
J gene: TRBJ1-1

CDR3 DNA: TGTGCCAGCTCCCCTCTCGAGACACGTCAATTC
CDR3 protein: CASSPLETRQF
V gene: TRBV2
D gene: -
clone size: many
CDR3 length: 11
J gene: TRBJ2-7

CDR3 DNA: TGTGCCAGCAGTTTCGGGACTGTTTACACTGAAGCTTTCTTT
CDR3 protein: CASSFGTVYTEAFF
V gene: TRBV12-3/TRBV12-4
D gene: -
clone size: many
CDR3 length: 14
J gene: TRBJ1-1

CDR3 DNA: TGTGCCAGCAGCGTTGGGACTAACACTGAAGCTTTCTTT
CDR3 protein: CASSVGTNTEAFF
V gene: TRBV9
D gene: -
clone size: many
CDR3 length: 13
J gene: TRBJ1-1

CDR3 DNA: TGTGCCAGCAGCCCAGCTACCCTCTACAATGAGCAGTTCTTC
CDR3 protein: CASSPATLYNEQFF
V gene: TRBV7-2
D gene: -
clone size: few
CDR3 length: 14
J gene: TRBJ2-1

CDR3 DNA: TGTGCCAGCAGCTTCTTTAGGACAGAAGAGACCCAGTACTTC
CDR3 protein: CASSFFRTEETQYF
V gene: TRBV5-6
D gene: -
clone size: few
CDR3 length: 14
J gene: TRBJ2-5

CDR3 DNA: TGTGCCAGCAGCTTAGTGGGAGGGAACACTGAAGCTTTCTTT
CDR3 protein: CASSLVGGNTEAFF
V gene: TRBV7-2
D gene: -
clone size: few
CDR3 length: 14
J gene: TRBJ1-1

CDR3 DNA: TGTGCCAGCTCACCTTTGGCCTTAATCGACATGAACACTGAAGCTTTCTTT
CDR3 protein: CASSPLALIDMNTEAFF
V gene: TRBV18
D gene: -
clone size: many
CDR3 length: 17
J gene: TRBJ1-1

CDR3 DNA: TGTGCCAGCAGCTCACCTTACAGGGGGGCCTACGAGCAGTACTTC
CDR3 protein: CASSSPYRGAYEQYF
V gene: TRBV7-9
D gene: TRBD1
clone size: many
CDR3 length: 15
J gene: TRBJ2-7

CDR3 DNA: TGTGCCAGCAGTCAGCGGGAGGGCACAGATACGCAGTATTTT
CDR3 protein: CASSQREGTDTQYF
V gene: TRBV27
D gene: TRBD2
clone size: many
CDR3 length: 14
J gene: TRBJ2-3

CDR3 DNA: TGCAGTGCTAAAACAGGGGGGGAGGGCGCAGATACGCAGTATTTT
CDR3 protein: CSAKTGGEGADTQYF
V gene: TRBV20-1
D gene: -
clone size: few
CDR3 length: 15
J gene: TRBJ2-3

CDR3 DNA: TGCGCCAGCAGCGGGGACAGGGCAGCGAACACTGAAGCTTTCTTT
CDR3 protein: CASSGDRAANTEAFF
V gene: TRBV5-1
D gene: TRBD1
clone size: many
CDR3 length: 15
J gene: TRBJ1-1

CDR3 DNA: TGTGCCAGCAGCCCCTCCGGTCCCGTCCTCGGAAACACCATATATTTT
CDR3 protein: CASSPSGPVLGNTIYF
V gene: TRBV6-5
D gene: -
clone size: many
CDR3 length: 16
J gene: TRBJ1-3

CDR3 DNA: TGTGCCAGCAGGCAACTCGGAGAAGATACGCAGTATTTT
CDR3 protein: CASRQLGEDTQYF
V gene: TRBV5-8
D gene: -
clone size: -
CDR3 length: 13
J gene: TRBJ2-3

CDR3 DNA: TGCGCCAGCTCTGGCGGACTAGGGCCTGGGGCCAACGTCCTGACTTTC
CDR3 protein: CASSGGLGPGANVLTF
V gene: TRBV5-1
D gene: TRBD2
clone size: many
CDR3 length: 16
J gene: TRBJ2-6

CDR3 DNA: TGTGCCAGCAGCCCAAGTGGCGGGAGCTCCTACAATGAGCAGTTCTTC
CDR3 protein: CASSPSGGSSYNEQFF
V gene: TRBV11-2
D gene: TRBD2
clone size: many
CDR3 length: 16
J gene: TRBJ2-1

CDR3 DNA: TGTGCCAGCACCCGGACAGTGACGAGCTCTGGAAACACCATATATTTT
CDR3 protein: CASTRTVTSSGNTIYF
V gene: TRBV3-1
D gene: -
clone size: -
CDR3 length: 16
J gene: TRBJ1-3

CDR3 DNA: TGTGCCAGCAGTGAAAACAGTTACAATGAGCAGTTCTTC
CDR3 protein: CASSENSYNEQFF
V gene: TRBV2
D gene: -
clone size: many
CDR3 length: 13
J gene: TRBJ2-1

CDR3 DNA: TGCGCCAGCAGCTTGCGGGACCTAACATACGAGCAGTACTTC
CDR3 protein: CASSLRDLTYEQYF
V gene: TRBV5-1
D gene: -
clone size: many
CDR3 length: 14
J gene: TRBJ2-7

CDR3 DNA: TGTGCCAGCAGCCTCCGTCGGGATTCACCCCTCCACTTT
CDR3 protein: CASSLRRDSPLHF
V gene: TRBV12-3/TRBV12-4
D gene: -
clone size: few
CDR3 length: 13
J gene: TRBJ1-6

CDR3 DNA: TGTGCCATCAGCCGGGAGGGCCCCCAAGAGACCCAGTACTTC
CDR3 protein: CAISREGPQETQYF
V gene: TRBV10-3
D gene: TRBD2
clone size: many
CDR3 length: 14
J gene: TRBJ2-5

CDR3 DNA: TGTGCCAGTAGTATAGATGCGCTCCAGCTTTACGAGCAGTACTTC
CDR3 protein: CASSIDALQLYEQYF
V gene: TRBV19
D gene: -
clone size: many
CDR3 length: 15
J gene: TRBJ2-7

CDR3 DNA: TGTGCCAGCAGCGTAACAGGGCGAACTGAAGCTTTCTTT
CDR3 protein: CASSVTGRTEAFF
V gene: TRBV9
D gene: -
clone size: many
CDR3 length: 13
J gene: TRBJ1-1

CDR3 DNA: TGTGCCAGCAGTTCCGACCTAGCGGCGACGCTGACCGGGGAGCTGTTTTTT
CDR3 protein: CASSSDLAATLTGELFF
V gene: TRBV6-5
D gene: TRBD2
clone size: few
CDR3 length: 17
J gene: TRBJ2-2

CDR3 DNA: TGTGCCAGCAGCCCAGGGAGGAGCTCCTACAATGAGCAGTTCTTC
CDR3 protein: CASSPGRSSYNEQFF
V gene: TRBV7-9
D gene: -
clone size: many
CDR3 length: 15
J gene: TRBJ2-1

CDR3 DNA: TGTGCCAGCAGCCATGACCCTAACTCCTACGAGCAGTACTTC
CDR3 protein: CASSHDPNSYEQYF
V gene: TRBV6-5
D gene: -
clone size: few
CDR3 length: 14
J gene: TRBJ2-7

CDR3 DNA: TGTGCCAGCAGTGAATATGGGCGGGCCGGTATGCTGGAGACCCAGTACTTC
CDR3 protein: CASSEYGRAGMLETQYF
V gene: TRBV25-1
D gene: -
clone size: many
CDR3 length: 17
J gene: TRBJ2-5

CDR3 DNA: TGTGCCAGCAGCTTTGGCGGGCTAACGAACACCGGGGAGCTGTTTTTT
CDR3 protein: CASSFGGLTNTGELFF
V gene: TRBV5-5
D gene: -
clone size: few
CDR3 length: 16
J gene: TRBJ2-2

CDR3 DNA: TGTGCCAGCAGCGGGCGGTCTAGCGGGAGATCCGGGGGCACAGATACGCAGTATTTT
CDR3 protein: CASSGRSSGRSGGTDTQYF
V gene: TRBV11-3
D gene: TRBD2
clone size: many
CDR3 length: 19
J gene: TRBJ2-3

CDR3 DNA: TGTGCCAGCAGCGTATCCGGGAAGGAGGATACGCAGTATTTT
CDR3 protein: CASSVSGKEDTQYF
V gene: TRBV9
D gene: -
clone size: few
CDR3 length: 14
J gene: TRBJ2-3

CDR3 DNA: TGTGCCACCGTACAGGGGATGGGCAATCAGCCCCAGCATTTT
CDR3 protein: CATVQGMGNQPQHF
V gene: TRBV19
D gene: TRBD1
clone size: -
CDR3 length: 14
J gene: TRBJ1-5

CDR3 DNA: TGCAGCGTTGGAGAGAGACAGAACACTGAAGCTTTCTTT
CDR3 protein: CSVGERQNTEAFF
V gene: TRBV29-1
D gene: -
clone size: many
CDR3 length: 13
J gene: TRBJ1-1

CDR3 DNA: TGCAGTGCCCTAGCGGTCGAGGCAGATACGCAGTATTTT
CDR3 protein: CSALAVEADTQYF
V gene: TRBV20-1
D gene: TRBD2
clone size: many
CDR3 length: 13
J gene: TRBJ2-3

CDR3 DNA: TGTGCCAGCAGTTACTCGATTGTGTGGAGCTCCTACAATGAGCAGTTCTTC
CDR3 protein: CASSYSIVWSSYNEQFF
V gene: TRBV6-2/TRBV6-3
D gene: -
clone size: -
CDR3 length: 17
J gene: TRBJ2-1

CDR3 DNA: TGCAGCGTTTCCGGGGGGACGGCTGAAGCTTTCTTT
CDR3 protein: CSVSGGTAEAFF
V gene: TRBV29-1
D gene: -
clone size: many
CDR3 length: 12
J gene: TRBJ1-1

CDR3 DNA: TGTGCCAGCGGCTTCGGGAACGAGCAGTACTTC
CDR3 protein: CASGFGNEQYF
V gene: TRBV27
D gene: -
clone size: medium-sized
CDR3 length: 11
J gene: TRBJ2-7

CDR3 DNA: TGTGCCAGCAGTTACTCGAGACACAGCTCTGGAAACACCATATATTTT
CDR3 protein: CASSYSRHSSGNTIYF
V gene: TRBV6-6
D gene: -
clone size: many
CDR3 length: 16
J gene: TRBJ1-3

CDR3 DNA: TGTGCCACCGAGGGTTCCTCTAACTATGGCTACACCTTC
CDR3 protein: CATEGSSNYGYTF
V gene: TRBV10-3
D gene: -
clone size: many
CDR3 length: 13
J gene: TRBJ1-2

CDR3 DNA: TGTGCCAGCAGCTTAGAAGGGAGACAGGGAAACTATGGCTACACCTTC
CDR3 protein: CASSLEGRQGNYGYTF
V gene: TRBV11-3
D gene: TRBD1
clone size: few
CDR3 length: 16
J gene: TRBJ1-2

CDR3 DNA: TGTGCCAGCAGGACAGGGATATCACCCCTCCACTTT
CDR3 protein: CASRTGISPLHF
V gene: TRBV12-3/TRBV12-4
D gene: TRBD1
clone size: few
CDR3 length: 12
J gene: TRBJ1-6

CDR3 DNA: TGTGCCAGCAGCCACCGGGACTCAGCCTACGAGCAGTACTTC
CDR3 protein: CASSHRDSAYEQYF
V gene: TRBV7-9
D gene: -
clone size: few
CDR3 length: 14
J gene: TRBJ2-7

CDR3 DNA: TGTGCCATCAGTGAGTCGAAAAATAGCAATGAGCAGTTCTTC
CDR3 protein: CAISESKNSNEQFF
V gene: TRBV10-3
D gene: -
clone size: many
CDR3 length: 14
J gene: TRBJ2-1

CDR3 DNA: TGCAGTGCTAGAGATCCGGGACAGGGGCTTTATGAGCAGTTCTTC
CDR3 protein: CSARDPGQGLYEQFF
V gene: TRBV20-1
D gene: TRBD1
clone size: many
CDR3 length: 15
J gene: TRBJ2-1

CDR3 DNA: TGTGCCAGCATTCAGGAGACAGGGGTTCACGAGCAGTACTTC
CDR3 protein: CASIQETGVHEQYF
V gene: TRBV12-3/TRBV12-4
D gene: TRBD1
clone size: many
CDR3 length: 14
J gene: TRBJ2-7

CDR3 DNA: TGTGCCAGCAGTTTTGGGCCCAAGGGAGGCGAGCAGTACTTC
CDR3 protein: CASSFGPKGGEQYF
V gene: TRBV12-3/TRBV12-4
D gene: -
clone size: -
CDR3 length: 14
J gene: TRBJ2-7

CDR3 DNA: TGTGCCACGGGGGACTTGGCGTCACCCCTCCACTTT
CDR3 protein: CATGDLASPLHF
V gene: TRBV3-1
D gene: -
clone size: few
CDR3 length: 12
J gene: TRBJ1-6

CDR3 DNA: TGCGCCAGCAGCTTGAGTCGAATCACAGATACGCAGTATTTT
CDR3 protein: CASSLSRITDTQYF
V gene: TRBV5-1
D gene: -
clone size: few
CDR3 length: 14
J gene: TRBJ2-3

CDR3 DNA: TGCGCCAGCAGCTTCGACAGGGCTGAAAAACTGTTTTTT
CDR3 protein: CASSFDRAEKLFF
V gene: TRBV5-1
D gene: TRBD1
clone size: many
CDR3 length: 13
J gene: TRBJ1-4

CDR3 DNA: TGTGCCAGCGTGACGGGCCATAGCAATCAGCCCCAGCATTTT
CDR3 protein: CASVTGHSNQPQHF
V gene: TRBV6-6
D gene: -
clone size: -
CDR3 length: 14
J gene: TRBJ1-5

CDR3 DNA: TGTGCCATCAGTGAGTCGGCAGGGGGCTTGGAAGAGACCCAGTACTTC
CDR3 protein: CAISESAGGLEETQYF
V gene: TRBV10-3
D gene: TRBD1
clone size: many
CDR3 length: 16
J gene: TRBJ2-5